This is a list of T cell receptor beta chains from one sample in a study of cytotoxic CD8 clonotypes in ibrutinib-treated CLL. Assay: immunoSEQ multiplex PCR; the TCRdb copy retains only in-frame clones and omits some. The repertoire includes hundreds of thousands of clones, roughly 70% of them detected once, and 15% sits in the top ten. Material: PBMCs, obtained after 24 months of ibrutinib treatment. The receptors were sampled from a human donor with chronic lymphocytic leukemia. Each CDR3 is given without its conserved first and last residue. The order of the fields is V gene, J gene, CDR3 protein.

V gene: TRBV28
J gene: TRBJ2-2
CDR3 protein: ATLGASGRSPNTGELF

V gene: TRBV29-1
J gene: TRBJ2-7
CDR3 protein: SAKRRGDYEQY

V gene: TRBV7-2
J gene: TRBJ2-2
CDR3 protein: ASSLRESGELF

V gene: TRBV5-5
J gene: TRBJ2-7
CDR3 protein: ASSLETGAHYEQY

V gene: TRBV28
J gene: TRBJ2-1
CDR3 protein: ASSFNEQF

V gene: TRBV7-3
J gene: TRBJ1-5
CDR3 protein: ASSRDTYSNQPQH

V gene: TRBV28
J gene: TRBJ2-6
CDR3 protein: ASSKGASGANVLT

V gene: TRBV29-1
J gene: TRBJ2-7
CDR3 protein: SVGTTSRVSEQY

V gene: TRBV7-2
J gene: TRBJ1-3
CDR3 protein: ASSFGQGNTIY

V gene: TRBV4-3
J gene: TRBJ1-5
CDR3 protein: ASSQWRPGQANQPQH

V gene: TRBV5-1
J gene: TRBJ2-7
CDR3 protein: ASNRQGSHEQY

V gene: TRBV7-2
J gene: TRBJ2-5
CDR3 protein: ASSLGGSWQETQY

V gene: TRBV27
J gene: TRBJ1-1
CDR3 protein: ASSRGQNTEAF

V gene: TRBV5-4
J gene: TRBJ2-7
CDR3 protein: ASSLAGASSYEQY

V gene: TRBV2
J gene: TRBJ1-4
CDR3 protein: ASSGVGEKLF

V gene: TRBV19
J gene: TRBJ2-7
CDR3 protein: ASSMGAYEQY